The 13 T cell receptor beta chains below come from one sample, sequenced in a study of cytomegalovirus exposure and HLA in healthy donors. With 60 Vbeta and 13 Jbeta primers, the PCR was carried out. The protocol was immunoSEQ multiplex PCR, while the TCRdb copy is restricted to in-frame clones and leaves out a portion. The table has 120,000 or so clones, 17% seen once; the top ten hold roughly 3%. Sequencing used PBMCs. These receptors were collected from a female donor in good health and CMV-seropositive.

V usage is TRBV15 and J usage is TRBJ2-3, with TRBD1 as a possible D gene (6 bases). V was shortened by 4 bases and J by 5 bases, with 13 bases between the two germline ends. Germline values: CDR1 LNHNV, CDR2 YYDKDF (reference sequence). CDR3 length: 14 residues. CDR3 region: CATSNQGQGDTQYF. The CDR3 DNA sequence: TGTGCCACCAGCAATCAGGGGCAAGGAGATACGCAGTATTTT.

In its sample, this clone was seen a few times. This rearrangement joins TRBV5-1 to TRBJ2-5; 12 nucleotides match TRBD2. Unmatched junction bases numbered 10, after V lost 0 bases and J lost 4 bases. In germline, CDR1 is SGHRS, CDR2 YFSETQ. The CDR3 length is 18 residues. The CDR3 protein is CASSLGAASGGAGETQYF. CDR3 DNA: TGCGCCAGCAGCTTGGGGGCGGCTAGCGGGGGGGCCGGAGAGACCCAGTACTTC.

The chain has TRBV30 and TRBJ1-2, with D perhaps matching TRBD1 (5 bases). Trimming pared 3 bases from V and 6 bases from J, leaving 23 bases between. Germline CDR1 and CDR2: GTSNPN and SVGIG (reference sequence). The length of the CDR3 is 16 residues. CDR3 coding DNA: TGTGCCTGGAGCCTTCTTTTGTGGCAGGGAGGCCATGGCTACACCTTC. It codes for CAWSLLLWQGGHGYTF. Full variable domain (missing parts from reference TRBV30 and TRBJ1-2): SQTIHQWPATLVQPVGSPLSLECTVEGTSNPNLYWYRQAAGRGLQLLFYSVGIGQISSEVPQNLSASRPQDRQFILSSKKLLLSDSGFYLCAWSLLLWQGGHGYTFGSGTRLTVV.

The table lists this clone with a count of one. The rearrangement links TRBV5-1 to TRBJ2-1, with 7 nucleotides matching TRBD2. The CDR3 has 16 amino acids. Germline loops: CDR1 SGHRS, CDR2 YFSETQ. The ends lost 4 bases at V and 6 bases at J; junction bases unmatched: 13. CDR3 coding DNA: TGCGCCAGCAGCGCTCGGGGCGGGACTAATGGCAATGAGCAGTTCTTC. Its translation is CASSARGGTNGNEQFF.

This clone was observed a few times. The J gene is TRBJ2-7, the V gene TRBV20-1; D gene ambiguous. The CDR3 has 10 amino acids. The germline V gene encodes CDR1 DFQATT and CDR2 SNEGSKA (reference sequence). V was clipped by 5 bases and J by 5 bases, with 7 bases between them. The CDR3 sequence: CSALQHEQYF. DNA of the CDR3: TGCAGTGCTCTACAGCACGAGCAGTACTTC.

CDR3 in amino acids: CASSEVGGNIINEQFF. Written as DNA, the CDR3 is TGTGCCAGCAGTGAAGTGGGGGGAAATATTATCAATGAGCAGTTCTTC. J is TRBJ2-1 and V is TRBV6-1; possibly TRBD2 for D (6 bases). Germline V gene lookup returns CDR1 MNHNS and CDR2 SASEGT. V lost 1 base and J 6 bases, leaving 16 bases between the germline ends. The CDR3 spans 16 residues.

This clone was detected only a few times. The rearrangement uses TRBV5-4 and TRBJ1-6; TRBD1 might be the D (6 bases). The CDR3 has 13 residues. Between the trimmed V and J ends, which lost 3 bases and 10 bases, there was a span of 11 bases. The germline V gene encodes CDR1 SGHNT and CDR2 YYREEE (reference sequence). CDR3 in amino acids: CASSSRQESPLHF. The DNA for the CDR3 is TGTGCCAGCAGCTCTAGACAGGAATCACCCCTCCACTTT.

This chain connects TRBV28 to TRBJ2-7, with D unclear. V shed 3 bases and J shed 7 bases, with 16 bases lying between them. Germline V gene data show CDR1 as MDHEN and CDR2 as SYDVKM. The CDR3 spans 14 residues. CDR3 residues: CASSFRIGFWEQYF. The CDR3 nucleotides read TGTGCCAGCAGTTTCAGGATAGGCTTCTGGGAGCAGTACTTC.

The rearrangement links TRBV4-2 to TRBJ2-3, with D uncertain. The CDR3 is 16 residues long. Germline assignment: CDR1 LGHNA and CDR2 YNFKEQ. Trimming took off 1 base at V and 2 bases at J, with 13 bases between the two ends. As DNA, the CDR3 is TGTGCCAGCAGCCAAGTCAACTCCGAACTCACAGATACGCAGTATTTT. This sequence encodes CASSQVNSELTDTQYF.

The CDR3 here is CASSVASLGEQYF. DNA of the CDR3: TGTGCCAGCAGCGTGGCTAGTCTCGGCGAGCAGTACTTC. This chain connects TRBV5-6 to TRBJ2-7; D is undetermined. Between the trimmed V and J ends, which lost 4 bases and 6 bases, there was a span of 14 bases. From germline, CDR1 is SGHDT and CDR2 YYEEEE. CDR3 length: 13 amino acids.

The V and J genes are TRBV5-4 and TRBJ2-7; possible D gene TRBD1, 6 bases. The germline CDR1 and CDR2 sequences are SGHNT and YYREEE (reference sequence). Trimming shortened V by 5 bases and J by 7 bases, and 22 bases separated the two germline ends. This CDR3 contains 15 residues. The CDR3 nucleotides are TGTGCCAGCAGACCCTGGGGGCAGGGGAAAGGAGAGCAGTACTTC. Translation gives CASRPWGQGKGEQYF.

V and J are TRBV6-1 and TRBJ2-3; D is perhaps TRBD1 (5 bases). Between the trimmed V and J ends, which lost 1 base and 1 base, there was a span of 15 bases. Germline CDR1 and CDR2: MNHNS and SASEGT. The CDR3 has 17 amino acids. DNA for the CDR3: TGTGCCAGCAGTGAAGTGGGGCAGGGTTGGGGCACAGATACGCAGTATTTT. Encoded protein: CASSEVGQGWGTDTQYF.

The chain recombines TRBV5-1 with TRBJ2-2; TRBD1 agrees at 8 bases. The CDR3 totals 16 residues. Trimming took 4 bases from V and 1 from J; bases not matched to a gene: 6. Looked up from germline, CDR1 is SGHRS and CDR2 is YFSETQ. CDR3 in DNA: TGCGCCAGCAGCGAACAGGGGGTGGGGAACACCGGGGAGCTGTTTTTT. Protein product: CASSEQGVGNTGELFF.